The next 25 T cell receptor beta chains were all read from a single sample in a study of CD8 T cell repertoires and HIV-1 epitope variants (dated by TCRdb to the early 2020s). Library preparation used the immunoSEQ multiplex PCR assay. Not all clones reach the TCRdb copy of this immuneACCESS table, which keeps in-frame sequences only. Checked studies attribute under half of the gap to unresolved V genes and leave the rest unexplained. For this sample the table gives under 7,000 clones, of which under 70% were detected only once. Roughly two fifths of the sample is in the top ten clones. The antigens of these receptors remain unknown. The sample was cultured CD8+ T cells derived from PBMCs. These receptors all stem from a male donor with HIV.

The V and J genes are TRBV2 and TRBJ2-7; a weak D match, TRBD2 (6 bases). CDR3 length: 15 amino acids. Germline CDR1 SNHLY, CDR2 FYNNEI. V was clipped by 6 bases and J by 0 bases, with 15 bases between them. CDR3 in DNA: TGTGCCAGCAGGTACCGGGACTCTCACTCCTACGAGCAGTACTTC. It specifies CASRYRDSHSYEQYF.

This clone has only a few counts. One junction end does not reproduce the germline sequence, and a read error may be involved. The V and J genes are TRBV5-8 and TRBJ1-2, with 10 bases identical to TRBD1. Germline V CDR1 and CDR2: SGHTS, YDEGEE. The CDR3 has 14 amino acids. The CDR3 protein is CASSDPGTGVLGAF. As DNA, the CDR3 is TGTGCCAGCAGCGATCCCGGGACAGGGGTCCTCGGTGCCTTC.

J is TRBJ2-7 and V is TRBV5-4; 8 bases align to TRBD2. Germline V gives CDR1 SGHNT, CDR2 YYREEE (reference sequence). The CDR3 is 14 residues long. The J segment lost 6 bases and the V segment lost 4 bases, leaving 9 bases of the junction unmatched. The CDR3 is CASSPGLAEPEQYF. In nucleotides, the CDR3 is TGTGCCAGCAGCCCCGGACTAGCCGAGCCCGAGCAGTACTTC.

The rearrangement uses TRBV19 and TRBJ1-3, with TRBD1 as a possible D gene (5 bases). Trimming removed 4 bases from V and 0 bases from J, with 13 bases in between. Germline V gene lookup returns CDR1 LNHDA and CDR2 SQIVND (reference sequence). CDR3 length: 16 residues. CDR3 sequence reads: CASSRGTGSSGNTIYF. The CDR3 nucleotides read TGTGCCAGTAGTAGGGGGACGGGAAGCTCTGGAAACACCATATATTTT. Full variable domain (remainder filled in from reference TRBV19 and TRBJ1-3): DGGITQSPKYLFRKEGQNVTLSCEQNLNHDAMYWYRQDPGQGLRLIYYSQIVNDFQKGDIAEGYSVSREKKESFPLTVTSAQKNPTAFYLCASSRGTGSSGNTIYFGEGSWLTVV.

The CDR3 protein is CASSAAPGGQHEQYF. In DNA form, the CDR3 reads TGTGCCAGCAGCGCTGCCCCGGGAGGGCAACACGAGCAGTACTTC. V usage is TRBV9 and J usage is TRBJ2-7; 8 positions agree with TRBD2. J lost 5 bases, V lost 3 bases, and 10 bases had no gene match. CDR1 is SGDLS and CDR2 is YYNGEE in the germline V gene. This CDR3 has 15 amino acids.

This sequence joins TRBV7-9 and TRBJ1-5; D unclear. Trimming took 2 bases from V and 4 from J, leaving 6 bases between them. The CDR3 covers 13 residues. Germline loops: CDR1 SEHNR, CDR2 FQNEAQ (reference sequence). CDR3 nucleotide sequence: TGTGCCAGCAGCTTACGGCCTAATCAGCCCCAGCATTTT. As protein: CASSLRPNQPQHF.

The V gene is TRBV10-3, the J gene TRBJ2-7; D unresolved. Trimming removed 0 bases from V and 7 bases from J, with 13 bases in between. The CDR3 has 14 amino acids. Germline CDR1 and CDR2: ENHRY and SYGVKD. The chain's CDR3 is CAISESKLSSEQYF. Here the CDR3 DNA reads TGTGCCATCAGTGAGTCGAAACTTTCGTCGGAGCAGTACTTC.

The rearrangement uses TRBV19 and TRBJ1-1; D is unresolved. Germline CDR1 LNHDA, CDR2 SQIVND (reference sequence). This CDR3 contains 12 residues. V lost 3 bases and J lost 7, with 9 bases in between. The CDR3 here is CASSIGGLEAFF. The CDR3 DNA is TGTGCCAGTAGTATTGGAGGCCTTGAAGCTTTCTTT.

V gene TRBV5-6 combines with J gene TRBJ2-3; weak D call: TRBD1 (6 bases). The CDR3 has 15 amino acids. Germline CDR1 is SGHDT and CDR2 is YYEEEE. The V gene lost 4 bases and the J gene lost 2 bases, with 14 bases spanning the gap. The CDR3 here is CASSPTRDNTDTQYF. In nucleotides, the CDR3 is TGTGCCAGCAGCCCAACCCGGGACAACACAGATACGCAGTATTTT. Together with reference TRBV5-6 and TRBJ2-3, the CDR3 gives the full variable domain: DAGVTQSPTHLIKTRGQQVTLRCSPKSGHDTVSWYQQALGQGPQFIFQYYEEEERQRGNFPDRFSGHQFPNYSSELNVNALLLGDSALYLCASSPTRDNTDTQYFGPGTRLTVL.

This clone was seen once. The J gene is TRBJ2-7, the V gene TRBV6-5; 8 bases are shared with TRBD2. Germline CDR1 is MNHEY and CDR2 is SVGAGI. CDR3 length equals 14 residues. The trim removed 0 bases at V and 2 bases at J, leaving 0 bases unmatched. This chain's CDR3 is CASSYSTSAYEQYF. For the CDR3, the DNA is TGTGCCAGCAGTTACTCGACTAGCGCCTACGAGCAGTACTTC.

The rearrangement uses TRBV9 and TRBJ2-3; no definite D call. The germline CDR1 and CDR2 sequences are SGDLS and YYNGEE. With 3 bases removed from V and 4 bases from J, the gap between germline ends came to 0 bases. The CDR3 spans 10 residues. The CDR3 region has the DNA TGTGCCAGCAGCGCAGATACGCAGTATTTT. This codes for CASSADTQYF.

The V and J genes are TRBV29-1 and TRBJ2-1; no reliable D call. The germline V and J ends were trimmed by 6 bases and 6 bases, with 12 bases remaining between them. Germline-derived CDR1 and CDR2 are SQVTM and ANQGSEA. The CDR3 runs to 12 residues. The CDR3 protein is CSVLQRANEQFF. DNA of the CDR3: TGCAGCGTCCTCCAAAGGGCCAATGAGCAGTTCTTC.

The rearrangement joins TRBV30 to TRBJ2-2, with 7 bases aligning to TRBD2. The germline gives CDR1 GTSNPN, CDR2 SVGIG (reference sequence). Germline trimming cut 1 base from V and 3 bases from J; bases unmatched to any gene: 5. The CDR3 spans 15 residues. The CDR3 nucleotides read TGTGCCTGGAGTGGAGAGCGGGGCTACACCGGGGAGCTGTTTTTT. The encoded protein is CAWSGERGYTGELFF.

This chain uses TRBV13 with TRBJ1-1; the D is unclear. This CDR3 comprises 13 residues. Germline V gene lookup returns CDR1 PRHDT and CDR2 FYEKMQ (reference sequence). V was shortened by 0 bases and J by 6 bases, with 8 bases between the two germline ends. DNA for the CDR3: TGTGCCAGCAGCTTAGGCTCCCCCGCTGAAGCTTTCTTT. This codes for CASSLGSPAEAFF.

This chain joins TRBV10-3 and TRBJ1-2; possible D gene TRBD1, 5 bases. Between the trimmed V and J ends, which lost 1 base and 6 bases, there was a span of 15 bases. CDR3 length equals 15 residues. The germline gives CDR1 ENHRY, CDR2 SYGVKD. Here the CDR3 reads CAISEFELGRDGYTF. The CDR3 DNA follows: TGTGCCATCAGTGAGTTCGAGTTGGGGCGGGATGGCTACACCTTC.

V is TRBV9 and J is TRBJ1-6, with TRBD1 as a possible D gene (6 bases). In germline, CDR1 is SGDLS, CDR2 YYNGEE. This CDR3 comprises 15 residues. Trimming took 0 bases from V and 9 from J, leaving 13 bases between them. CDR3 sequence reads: CASSVEGGEASPLHF. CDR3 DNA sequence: TGTGCCAGCAGCGTAGAAGGGGGTGAGGCTTCACCCCTCCACTTT.

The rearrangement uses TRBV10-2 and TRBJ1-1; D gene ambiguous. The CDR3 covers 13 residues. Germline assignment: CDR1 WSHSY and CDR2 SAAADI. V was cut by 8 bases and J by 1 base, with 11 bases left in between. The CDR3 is CASGKDGNTEAFF. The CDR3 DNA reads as TGCGCCAGCGGAAAGGATGGGAACACTGAAGCTTTCTTT.

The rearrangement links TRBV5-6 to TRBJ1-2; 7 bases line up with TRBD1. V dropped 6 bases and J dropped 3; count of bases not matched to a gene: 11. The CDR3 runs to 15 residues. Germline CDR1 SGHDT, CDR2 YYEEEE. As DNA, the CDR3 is TGTGCCAGCACCGAATTGACAGGGACACACTATGGCTACACCTTC. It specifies CASTELTGTHYGYTF.

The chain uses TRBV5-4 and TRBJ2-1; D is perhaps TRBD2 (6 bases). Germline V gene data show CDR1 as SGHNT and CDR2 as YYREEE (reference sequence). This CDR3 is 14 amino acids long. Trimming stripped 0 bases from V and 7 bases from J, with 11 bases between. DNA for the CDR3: TGTGCCAGCAGCTTGGGGGGACTTCTGAATGAGCAGTTCTTC. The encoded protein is CASSLGGLLNEQFF.

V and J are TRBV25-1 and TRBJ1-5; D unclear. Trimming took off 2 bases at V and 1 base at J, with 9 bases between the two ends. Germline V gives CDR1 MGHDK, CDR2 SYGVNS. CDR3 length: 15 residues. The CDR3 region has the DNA TGTGCCAGCAGTGAAGAACCAGGAAGCAATCAGCCCCAGCATTTT. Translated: CASSEEPGSNQPQHF.

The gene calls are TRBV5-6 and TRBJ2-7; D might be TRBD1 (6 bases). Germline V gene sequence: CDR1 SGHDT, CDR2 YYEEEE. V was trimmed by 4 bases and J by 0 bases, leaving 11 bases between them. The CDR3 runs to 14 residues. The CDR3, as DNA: TGTGCCAGCAGCCTACAGGGAATCTCCTACGAGCAGTACTTC. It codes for CASSLQGISYEQYF.

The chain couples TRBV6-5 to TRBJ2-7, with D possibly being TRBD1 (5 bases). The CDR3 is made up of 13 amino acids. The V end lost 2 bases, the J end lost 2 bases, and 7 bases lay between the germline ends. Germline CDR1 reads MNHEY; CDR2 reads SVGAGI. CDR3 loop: CASSYDSTYEQYF. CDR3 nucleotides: TGTGCCAGCAGTTACGACAGCACCTACGAGCAGTACTTC.

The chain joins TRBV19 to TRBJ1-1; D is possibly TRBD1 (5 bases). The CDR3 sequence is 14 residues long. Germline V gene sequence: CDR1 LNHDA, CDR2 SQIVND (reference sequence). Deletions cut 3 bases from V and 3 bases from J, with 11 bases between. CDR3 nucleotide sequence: TGTGCCAGTAGTATCTGGGGCCTGGACACTGAAGCTTTCTTT. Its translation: CASSIWGLDTEAFF.

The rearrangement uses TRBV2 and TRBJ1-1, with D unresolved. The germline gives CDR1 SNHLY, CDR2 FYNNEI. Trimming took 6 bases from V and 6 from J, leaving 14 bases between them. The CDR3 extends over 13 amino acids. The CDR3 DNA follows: TGTGCCAGCAGCCGAACCGGAGAGGCTGAAGCTTTCTTT. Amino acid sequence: CASSRTGEAEAFF.

The CDR3 here is CASSLSAGGADEKLFF. CDR3 nucleotides: TGTGCCAGCAGTTTATCGGCAGGGGGTGCAGATGAAAAACTGTTTTTT. The genes are TRBV27 and TRBJ1-4; 7 nucleotides line up with TRBD1. Trimming removed 0 bases from V and 6 bases from J; junction bases left unmatched: 7. Germline loops: CDR1 MNHEY, CDR2 SMNVEV (reference sequence). The CDR3 has 16 residues.